This T cell receptor (beta chain) was recovered during a study of shared clonotypes between healthy human individuals. At the level of the study: Three plates were used per donor for CD4 naive, three for CD4 memory, two for CD8 naive and one for CD8 memory.

TCRdb's copy holds only in-frame clones and misses some; the assay was immunoSEQ multiplex PCR. The sample has under 2.5 million clones; around 90% are singletons. On this clone: One end of the junction fails to match germline, which may point to a read error.

Germline V gives CDR1 LNHDA, CDR2 SQIVND (reference sequence). The CDR3 sequence is 12 residues long. This chain links TRBV19 with TRBJ2-1; D might be TRBD1 (6 bases). This TCR came from a man between 18 and 29 years old in good health. Some clones in this sample may be carry-over from other donors' samples. Material for sequencing was naive CD4+ T cells from PBMCs. The subset was: CD45RA+ positively selected. The CDR3 sequence is CASSGGPFPPLF. The CDR3 bases are TGTGCCAGTAGTGGGGGCCCCTTTCCCCCCCTCTTC.